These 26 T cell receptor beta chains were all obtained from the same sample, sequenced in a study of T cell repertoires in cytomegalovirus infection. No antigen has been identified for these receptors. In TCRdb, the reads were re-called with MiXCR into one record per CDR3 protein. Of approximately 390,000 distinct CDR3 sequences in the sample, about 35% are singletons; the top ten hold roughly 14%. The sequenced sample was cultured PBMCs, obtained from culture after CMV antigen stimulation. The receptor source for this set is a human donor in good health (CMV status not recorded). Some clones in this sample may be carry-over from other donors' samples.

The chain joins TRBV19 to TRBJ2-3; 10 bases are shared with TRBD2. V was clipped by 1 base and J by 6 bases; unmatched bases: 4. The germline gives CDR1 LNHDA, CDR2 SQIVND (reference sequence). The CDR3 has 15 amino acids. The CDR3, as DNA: TGTGCCAGTAGTATAGCAACTAGCGGGACTGATACGCAGTATTTT. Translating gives CASSIATSGTDTQYF.

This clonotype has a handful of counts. The CDR3 spells CASSVRGEAFF. The CDR3 coding sequence is TGTGCCAGCAGTGTAAGGGGGGAAGCTTTCTTT. The chain is built from TRBV2 and TRBJ1-1; D possibly corresponds to TRBD1 (6 bases). Germline V lookup: CDR1 SNHLY, CDR2 FYNNEI. V lost 4 bases to trimming and J lost 8 bases, with 8 bases between them. The CDR3 loop spans 11 amino acids.

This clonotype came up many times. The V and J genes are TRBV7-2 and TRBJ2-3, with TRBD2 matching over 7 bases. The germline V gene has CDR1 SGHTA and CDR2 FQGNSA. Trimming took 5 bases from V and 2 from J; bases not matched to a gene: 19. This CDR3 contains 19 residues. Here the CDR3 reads CASSPPQRLAEGITDTQYF. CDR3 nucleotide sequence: TGTGCCAGCAGCCCACCCCAACGGCTAGCGGAGGGCATCACAGATACGCAGTATTTT. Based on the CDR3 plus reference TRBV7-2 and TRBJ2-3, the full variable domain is GAGVSQSPSNKVTEKGKDVELRCDPISGHTALYWYRQSLGQGLEFLIYFQGNSAPDKSGLPSDRFSAERTGGSVSTLTIQRTQQEDSAVYLCASSPPQRLAEGITDTQYFGPGTRLTVL.

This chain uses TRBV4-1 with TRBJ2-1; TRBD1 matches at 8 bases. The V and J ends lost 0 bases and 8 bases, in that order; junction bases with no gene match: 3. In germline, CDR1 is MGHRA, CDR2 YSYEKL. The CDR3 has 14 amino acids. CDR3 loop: CASSQDIRGHEQFF. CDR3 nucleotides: TGCGCCAGCAGCCAAGATATCAGGGGGCATGAGCAGTTCTTC.

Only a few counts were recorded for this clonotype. CDR3 in DNA: TGTGCCAGCAGCGGACAGGGGGGGGGCTACACCTTC. It codes for CASSGQGGGYTF. The chain recombines TRBV12-3 or TRBV12-4 with TRBJ1-2; the match to TRBD1 covers 10 bases. The CDR3 is 12 residues long. V was clipped by 6 bases and J by 8 bases; unmatched bases: 3.

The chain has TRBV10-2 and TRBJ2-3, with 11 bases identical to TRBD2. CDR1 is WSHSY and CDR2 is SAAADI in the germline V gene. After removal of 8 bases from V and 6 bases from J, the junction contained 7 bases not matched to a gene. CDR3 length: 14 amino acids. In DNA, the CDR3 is TGCGCCAGCGGGACTAGCGGAAAGTCGGATACGCAGTATTTT. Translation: CASGTSGKSDTQYF.

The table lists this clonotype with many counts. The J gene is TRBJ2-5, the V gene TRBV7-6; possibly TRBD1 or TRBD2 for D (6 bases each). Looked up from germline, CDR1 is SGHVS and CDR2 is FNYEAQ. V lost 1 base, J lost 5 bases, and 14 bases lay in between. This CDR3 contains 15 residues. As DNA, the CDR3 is TGTGCCAGCAGCTTAGAGGGACGGGGGCACGAGACCCAGTACTTC. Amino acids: CASSLEGRGHETQYF. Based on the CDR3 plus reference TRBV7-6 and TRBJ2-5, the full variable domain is GAGVSQSPRYKVTKRGQDVALRCDPISGHVSLYWYRQALGQGPEFLTYFNYEAQQDKSGLPNDRFSAERPEGSISTLTIQRTEQRDSAMYRCASSLEGRGHETQYFGPGTRLLVL.

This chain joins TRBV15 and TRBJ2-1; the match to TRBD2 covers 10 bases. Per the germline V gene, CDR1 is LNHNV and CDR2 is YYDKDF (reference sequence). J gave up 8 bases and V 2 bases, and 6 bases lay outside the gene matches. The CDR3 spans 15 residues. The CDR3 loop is CATSRLAGVLHEQFF. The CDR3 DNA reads TGTGCCACCAGCAGACTAGCGGGAGTCCTCCATGAGCAGTTCTTC.

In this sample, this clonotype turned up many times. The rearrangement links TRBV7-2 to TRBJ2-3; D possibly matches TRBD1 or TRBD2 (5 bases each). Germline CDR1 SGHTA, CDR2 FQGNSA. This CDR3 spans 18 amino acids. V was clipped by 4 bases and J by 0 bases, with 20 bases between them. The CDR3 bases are TGTGCCAGCAGCTCCACACGAGCGGAGAGGGGAAGCACAGATACGCAGTATTTT. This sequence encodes CASSSTRAERGSTDTQYF.

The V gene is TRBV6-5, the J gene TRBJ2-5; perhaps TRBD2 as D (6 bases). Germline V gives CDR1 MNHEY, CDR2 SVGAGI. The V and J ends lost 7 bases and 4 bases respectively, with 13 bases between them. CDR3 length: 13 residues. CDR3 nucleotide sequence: TGTGCCAGCACCACCGTTAGCGGAGAGACCCAGTACTTC. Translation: CASTTVSGETQYF.

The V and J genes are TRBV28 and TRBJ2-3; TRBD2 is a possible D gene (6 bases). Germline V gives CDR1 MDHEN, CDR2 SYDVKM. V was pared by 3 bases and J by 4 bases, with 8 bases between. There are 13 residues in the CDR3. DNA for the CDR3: TGTGCCAGCAGTTTTTTAGCGGCAGATACGCAGTATTTT. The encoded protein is CASSFLAADTQYF.

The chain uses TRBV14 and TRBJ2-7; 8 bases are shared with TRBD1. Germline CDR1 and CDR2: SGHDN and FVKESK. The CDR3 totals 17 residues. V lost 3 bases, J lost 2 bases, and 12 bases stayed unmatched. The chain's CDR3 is CASSHMDRALAPYEQYV. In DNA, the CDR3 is TGTGCCAGCAGCCACATGGACAGGGCCCTAGCCCCCTACGAGCAGTACGTC.

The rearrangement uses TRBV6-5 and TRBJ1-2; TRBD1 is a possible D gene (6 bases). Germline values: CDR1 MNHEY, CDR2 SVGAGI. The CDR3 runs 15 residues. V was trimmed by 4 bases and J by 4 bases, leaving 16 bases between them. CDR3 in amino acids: CASSLSGERIYGYTF. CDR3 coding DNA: TGTGCCAGCAGTTTATCAGGGGAGCGGATCTATGGCTACACCTTC.

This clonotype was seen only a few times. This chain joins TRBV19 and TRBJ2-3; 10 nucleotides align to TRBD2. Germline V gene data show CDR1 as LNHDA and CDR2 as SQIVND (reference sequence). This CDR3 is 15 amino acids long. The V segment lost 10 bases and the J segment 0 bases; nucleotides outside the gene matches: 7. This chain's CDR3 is CATQRTSGSTDTQYF. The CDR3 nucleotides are TGTGCCACCCAAAGGACTAGCGGAAGCACAGATACGCAGTATTTT. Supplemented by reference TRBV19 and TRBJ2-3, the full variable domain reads DGGITQSPKYLFRKEGQNVTLSCEQNLNHDAMYWYRQDPGQGLRLIYYSQIVNDFQKGDIAEGYSVSREKKESFPLTVTSAQKNPTAFYLCATQRTSGSTDTQYFGPGTRLTVL.

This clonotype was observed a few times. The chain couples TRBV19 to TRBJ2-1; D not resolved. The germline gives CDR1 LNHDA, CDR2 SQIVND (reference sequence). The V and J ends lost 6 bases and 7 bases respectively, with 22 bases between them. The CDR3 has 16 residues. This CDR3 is CASSQPTGSLGNEQFF. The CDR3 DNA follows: TGTGCCAGTAGCCAACCGACTGGGTCCCTGGGAAATGAGCAGTTCTTC.

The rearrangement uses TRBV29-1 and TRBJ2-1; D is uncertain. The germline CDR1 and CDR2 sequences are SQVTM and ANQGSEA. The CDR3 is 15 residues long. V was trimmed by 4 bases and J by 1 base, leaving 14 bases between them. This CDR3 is CSVVPTDKSYNEQFF. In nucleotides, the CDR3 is TGCAGCGTTGTCCCTACAGACAAGTCCTACAATGAGCAGTTCTTC.

The CDR3 nucleotides are TGTGCCTGGGAGCGACCGGGTTCCTACAATGAGCAGTTCTTC. Translating it yields CAWERPGSYNEQFF. This chain connects TRBV30 to TRBJ2-1, with no clear D. Trimming cost V 5 bases and J 1 base, with 12 bases left between them. The CDR3 has 14 amino acids. The V gene's germline CDR1 is GTSNPN and CDR2 SVGIG (reference sequence).

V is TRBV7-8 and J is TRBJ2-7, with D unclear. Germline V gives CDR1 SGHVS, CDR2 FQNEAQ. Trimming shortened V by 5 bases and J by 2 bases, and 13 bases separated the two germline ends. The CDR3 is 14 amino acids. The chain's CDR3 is CASSRRQDAYEQYF. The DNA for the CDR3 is TGTGCCAGCAGCCGAAGGCAGGACGCCTACGAGCAGTACTTC.

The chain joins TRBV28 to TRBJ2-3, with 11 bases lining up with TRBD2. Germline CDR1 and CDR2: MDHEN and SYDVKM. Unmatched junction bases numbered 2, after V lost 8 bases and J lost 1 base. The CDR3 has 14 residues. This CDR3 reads CASLGLAGTDTQYF. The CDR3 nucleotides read TGTGCCAGCCTGGGACTAGCGGGCACAGATACGCAGTATTTT.

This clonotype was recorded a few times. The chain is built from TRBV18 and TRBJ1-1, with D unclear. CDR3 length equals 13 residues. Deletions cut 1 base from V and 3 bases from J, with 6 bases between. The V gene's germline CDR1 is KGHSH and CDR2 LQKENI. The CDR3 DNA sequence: TGTGCCAGCTCACCACTTCGGGACACTGAAGCTTTCTTT. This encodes CASSPLRDTEAFF.

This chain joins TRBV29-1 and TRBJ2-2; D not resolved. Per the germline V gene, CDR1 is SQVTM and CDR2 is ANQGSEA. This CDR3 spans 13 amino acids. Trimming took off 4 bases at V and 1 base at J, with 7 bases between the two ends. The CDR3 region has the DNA TGCAGCGTTGGTGCCCGGAACACCGGGGAGCTGTTTTTT. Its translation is CSVGARNTGELFF.

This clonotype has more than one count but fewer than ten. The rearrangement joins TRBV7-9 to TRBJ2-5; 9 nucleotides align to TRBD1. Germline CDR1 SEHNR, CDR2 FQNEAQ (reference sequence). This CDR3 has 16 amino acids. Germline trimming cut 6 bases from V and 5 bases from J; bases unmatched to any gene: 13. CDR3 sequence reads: CASRSYVGQGIETQYF. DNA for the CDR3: TGTGCCAGCAGATCTTATGTGGGACAGGGTATCGAGACCCAGTACTTC.

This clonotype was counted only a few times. The CDR3 loop reads CASSSMDRGRPSGRPKETQYF. In nucleotides, the CDR3 is TGTGCCAGCAGCTCCATGGACAGGGGGCGGCCTAGCGGGAGGCCTAAAGAGACCCAGTACTTC. The rearrangement links TRBV7-2 to TRBJ2-5; possibly TRBD1 or TRBD2 for D (11 bases each). Per the germline V gene, CDR1 is SGHTA and CDR2 is FQGNSA. V was pared by 4 bases and J by 3 bases, with 33 bases between. This CDR3 has 21 residues.

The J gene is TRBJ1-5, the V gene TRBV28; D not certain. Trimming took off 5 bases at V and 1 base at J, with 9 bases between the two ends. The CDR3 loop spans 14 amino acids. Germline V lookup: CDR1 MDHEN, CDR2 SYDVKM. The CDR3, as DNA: TGTGCCAGCAGTAATTCCATGAGCAATCAGCCCCAGCATTTT. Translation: CASSNSMSNQPQHF.

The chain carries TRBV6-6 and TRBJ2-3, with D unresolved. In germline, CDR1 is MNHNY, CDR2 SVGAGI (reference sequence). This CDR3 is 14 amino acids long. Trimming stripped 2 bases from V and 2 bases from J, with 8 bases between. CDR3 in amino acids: CASSYRRYTDTQYF. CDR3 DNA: TGTGCCAGCAGTTACCGGCGTTACACAGATACGCAGTATTTT.

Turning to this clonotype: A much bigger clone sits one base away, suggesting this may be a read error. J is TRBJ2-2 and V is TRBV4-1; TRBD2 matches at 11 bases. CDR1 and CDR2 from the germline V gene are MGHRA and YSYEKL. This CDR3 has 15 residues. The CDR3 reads CPSSPGLADTGELFF. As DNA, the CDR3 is TGCCCCAGCAGCCCGGGACTAGCGGACACCGGGGAGCTGTTTTTT.